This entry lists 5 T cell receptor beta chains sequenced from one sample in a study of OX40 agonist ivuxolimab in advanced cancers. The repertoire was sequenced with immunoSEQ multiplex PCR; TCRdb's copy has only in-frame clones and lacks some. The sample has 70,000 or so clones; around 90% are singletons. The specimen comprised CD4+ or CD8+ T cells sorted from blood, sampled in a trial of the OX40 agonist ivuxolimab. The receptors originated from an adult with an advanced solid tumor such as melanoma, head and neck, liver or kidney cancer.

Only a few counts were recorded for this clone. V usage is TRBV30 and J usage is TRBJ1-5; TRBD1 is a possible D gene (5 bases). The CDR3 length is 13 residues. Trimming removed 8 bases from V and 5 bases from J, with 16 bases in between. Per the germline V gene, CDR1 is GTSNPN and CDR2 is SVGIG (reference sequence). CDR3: CAGSGGGDQPQHF. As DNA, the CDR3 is TGTGCCGGGTCGGGGGGAGGGGATCAGCCCCAGCATTTT.

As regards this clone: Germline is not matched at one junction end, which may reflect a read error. The CDR3 reads CSAGGWSGGFNGYTF. The CDR3 bases are TGCAGCGCCGGAGGATGGTCGGGGGGTTTCAATGGGTACACCTTC. The chain employs TRBV29-1 and TRBJ1-2; D might be TRBD1 (5 bases). CDR3 length: 15 amino acids. The V gene's germline CDR1 is SQVTM and CDR2 ANQGSEA.

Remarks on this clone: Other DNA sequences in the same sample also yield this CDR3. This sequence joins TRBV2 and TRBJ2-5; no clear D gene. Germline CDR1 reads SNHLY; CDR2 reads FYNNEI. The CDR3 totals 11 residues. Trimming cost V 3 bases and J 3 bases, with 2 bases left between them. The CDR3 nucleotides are TGTGCCAGCAGTGAGGAAGAGACCCAGTACTTC. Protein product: CASSEEETQYF.

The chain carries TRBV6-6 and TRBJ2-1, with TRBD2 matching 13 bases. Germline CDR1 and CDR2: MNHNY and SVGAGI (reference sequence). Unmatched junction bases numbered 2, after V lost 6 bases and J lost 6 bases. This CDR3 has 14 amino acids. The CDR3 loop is CASRGLAGVNEQFF. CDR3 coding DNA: TGTGCCAGCAGAGGACTAGCGGGAGTCAATGAGCAGTTCTTC.

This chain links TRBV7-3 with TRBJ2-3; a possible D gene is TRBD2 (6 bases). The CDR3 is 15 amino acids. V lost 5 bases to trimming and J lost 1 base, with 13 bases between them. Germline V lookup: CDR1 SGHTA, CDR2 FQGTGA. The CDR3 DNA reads TGTGCCAGCAGCCACGACTGGGAGGGCACAGATACGCAGTATTTT. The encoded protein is CASSHDWEGTDTQYF.